The following is a T cell receptor beta chain sequence with its context. The target antigen is unknown. Trimming took off 3 bases at V and 2 bases at J, with 15 bases between the two ends. In germline, CDR1 is SNHLY, CDR2 FYNNEI. This CDR3 region has 16 residues. This PCR relied on a set of 60 Vbeta primers and 13 Jbeta primers. Profiled with immunoSEQ multiplex PCR; TCRdb holds only in-frame clones, not every one. The top ten clones hold 2.5% to 3% of a sample with 130,000 or so clones, around 80% of them seen once. This specimen comes from a study of cytomegalovirus exposure and HLA in healthy donors. Whole-study findings and limits: No immune exposure information besides CMV serostatus was available. A later analysis found most CMV-associated TCR beta chains apparently HLA-restricted.

The sample taken for sequencing was PBMCs. The chain carries TRBV2 and TRBJ2-3, with D perhaps TRBD1 (6 bases). The receptor was isolated from a woman between 18 and 29 years old in good health and CMV-seropositive. CDR3 loop: CASSDDGTKFTDTQYF. Written as DNA, the CDR3 is TGTGCCAGCAGTGACGACGGGACAAAGTTCACAGATACGCAGTATTTT.